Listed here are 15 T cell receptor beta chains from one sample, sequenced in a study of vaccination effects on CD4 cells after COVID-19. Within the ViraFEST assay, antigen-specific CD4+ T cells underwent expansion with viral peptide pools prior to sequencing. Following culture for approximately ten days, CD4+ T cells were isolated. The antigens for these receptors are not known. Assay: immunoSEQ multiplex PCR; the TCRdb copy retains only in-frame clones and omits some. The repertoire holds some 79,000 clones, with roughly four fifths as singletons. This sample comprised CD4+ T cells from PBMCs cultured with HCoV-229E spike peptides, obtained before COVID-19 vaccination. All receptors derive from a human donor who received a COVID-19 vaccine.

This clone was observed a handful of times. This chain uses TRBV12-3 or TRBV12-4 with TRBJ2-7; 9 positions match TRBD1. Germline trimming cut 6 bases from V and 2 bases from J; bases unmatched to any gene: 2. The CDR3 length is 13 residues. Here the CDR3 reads CASSDRGAYEQYV. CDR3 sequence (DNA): TGTGCCAGCAGCGACAGGGGGGCCTACGAGCAGTACGTC.

CDR3 loop: CASSLHVLPSSYNSPLHF. CDR3 in DNA: TGTGCCAGCTCACTCCATGTTCTCCCGAGCTCCTATAATTCACCCCTCCACTTT. This chain links TRBV18 with TRBJ1-6; D not certain. V shed 4 bases and J shed 0 bases, with 16 bases lying between them. Germline V gives CDR1 KGHSH, CDR2 LQKENI. The CDR3 consists of 18 residues.

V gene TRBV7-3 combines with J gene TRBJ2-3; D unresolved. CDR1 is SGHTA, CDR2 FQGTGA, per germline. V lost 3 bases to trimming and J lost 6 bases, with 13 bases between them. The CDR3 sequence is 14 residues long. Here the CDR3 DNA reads TGTGCCAGCAGCTTGGCACGGGCTCGGGATACGCAGTATTTT. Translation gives CASSLARARDTQYF. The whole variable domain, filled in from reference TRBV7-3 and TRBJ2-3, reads GAGVSQTPSNKVTEKGKYVELRCDPISGHTALYWYRQSLGQGPEFLIYFQGTGAADDSGLPNDRFFAVRPEGSVSTLKIQRTERGDSAVYLCASSLARARDTQYFGPGTRLTVL.

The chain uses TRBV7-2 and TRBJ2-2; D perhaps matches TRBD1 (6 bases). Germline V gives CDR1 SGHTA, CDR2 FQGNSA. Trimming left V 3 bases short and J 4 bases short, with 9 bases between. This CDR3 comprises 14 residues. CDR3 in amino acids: CASSFTGLTGELFF. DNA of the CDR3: TGTGCCAGCAGCTTCACAGGGCTCACCGGGGAGCTGTTTTTT.

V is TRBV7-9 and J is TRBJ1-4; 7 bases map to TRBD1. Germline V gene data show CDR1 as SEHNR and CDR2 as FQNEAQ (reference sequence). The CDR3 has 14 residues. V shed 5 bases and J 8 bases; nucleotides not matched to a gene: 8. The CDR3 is CASSTNPGQEKLFF. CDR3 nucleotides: TGTGCCAGCAGCACCAACCCGGGACAGGAAAAACTGTTTTTT. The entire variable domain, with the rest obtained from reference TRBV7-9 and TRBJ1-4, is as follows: DTGVSQNPRHKITKRGQNVTFRCDPISEHNRLYWYRQTLGQGPEFLTYFQNEAQLEKSRLLSDRFSAERPKGSFSTLEIQRTEQGDSAMYLCASSTNPGQEKLFFGSGTQLSVL.

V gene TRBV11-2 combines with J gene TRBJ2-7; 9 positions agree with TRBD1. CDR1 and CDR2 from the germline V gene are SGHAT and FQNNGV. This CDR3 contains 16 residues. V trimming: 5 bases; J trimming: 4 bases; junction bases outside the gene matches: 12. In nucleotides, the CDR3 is TGTGCCAGCAGCACAAGCCGGGACAGGGAATTTTACGAGCAGTACGTC. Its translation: CASSTSRDREFYEQYV.

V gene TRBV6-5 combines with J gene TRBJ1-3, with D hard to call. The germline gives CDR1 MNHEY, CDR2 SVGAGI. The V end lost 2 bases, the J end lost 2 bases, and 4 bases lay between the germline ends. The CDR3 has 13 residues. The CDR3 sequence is CASSYPTGNTIYF. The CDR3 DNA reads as TGTGCCAGCAGTTACCCCACTGGAAACACCATATATTTT.

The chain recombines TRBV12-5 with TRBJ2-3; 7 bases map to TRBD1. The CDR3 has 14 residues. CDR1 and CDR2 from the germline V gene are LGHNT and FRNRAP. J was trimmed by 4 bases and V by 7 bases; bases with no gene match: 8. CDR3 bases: TGTGCTAGTGCCCGTGGACAGGATGCAGATACGCAGTATTTT. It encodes CASARGQDADTQYF.

The CDR3 here is CATSNTGEGADTQYF. CDR3 in DNA: TGTGCCACTTCAAACACGGGGGAAGGCGCAGATACGCAGTATTTT. This chain uses TRBV24-1 with TRBJ2-3; D might be TRBD2 (6 bases). The CDR3 sequence is 15 residues long. V dropped 10 bases and J dropped 4 bases, with 20 bases sitting between them. The germline V gene encodes CDR1 KGHDR and CDR2 SFDVKD.

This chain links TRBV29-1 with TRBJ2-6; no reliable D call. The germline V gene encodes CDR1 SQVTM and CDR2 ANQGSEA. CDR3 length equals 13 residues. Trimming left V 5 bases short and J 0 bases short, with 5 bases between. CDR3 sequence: CSVMSSGANVLTF. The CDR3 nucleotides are TGCAGCGTTATGAGCTCTGGGGCCAACGTCCTGACTTTC.

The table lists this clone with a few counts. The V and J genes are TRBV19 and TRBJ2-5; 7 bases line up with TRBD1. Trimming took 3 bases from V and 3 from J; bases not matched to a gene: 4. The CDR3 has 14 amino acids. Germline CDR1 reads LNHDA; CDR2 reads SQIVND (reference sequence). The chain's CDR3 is CASSIGTVKETQYF. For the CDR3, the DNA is TGTGCCAGTAGTATCGGGACAGTGAAAGAGACCCAGTACTTC. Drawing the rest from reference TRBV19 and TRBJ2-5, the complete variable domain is DGGITQSPKYLFRKEGQNVTLSCEQNLNHDAMYWYRQDPGQGLRLIYYSQIVNDFQKGDIAEGYSVSREKKESFPLTVTSAQKNPTAFYLCASSIGTVKETQYFGPGTRLLVL.

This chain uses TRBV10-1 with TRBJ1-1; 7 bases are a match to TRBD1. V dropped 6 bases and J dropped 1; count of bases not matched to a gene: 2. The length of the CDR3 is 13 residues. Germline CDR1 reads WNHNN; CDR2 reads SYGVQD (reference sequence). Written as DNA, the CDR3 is TGCGCCAGCAGCTGGGACAGGAACACTGAAGCTTTCTTT. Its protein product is CASSWDRNTEAFF.

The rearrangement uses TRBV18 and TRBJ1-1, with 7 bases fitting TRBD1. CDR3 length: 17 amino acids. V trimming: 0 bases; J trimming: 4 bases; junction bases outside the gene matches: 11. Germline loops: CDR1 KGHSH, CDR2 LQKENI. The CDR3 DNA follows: TGTGCCAGCTCACCACCGTTAGGAAGGGGGCGACTCACTGAAGCTTTCTTT. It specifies CASSPPLGRGRLTEAFF.

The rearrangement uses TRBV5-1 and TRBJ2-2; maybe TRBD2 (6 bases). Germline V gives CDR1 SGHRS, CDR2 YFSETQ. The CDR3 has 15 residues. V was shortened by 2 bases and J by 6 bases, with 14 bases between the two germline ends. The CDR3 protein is CASSFGGVGSGELFF. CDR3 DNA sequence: TGCGCCAGCAGCTTCGGAGGGGTGGGGTCCGGGGAGCTGTTTTTT.

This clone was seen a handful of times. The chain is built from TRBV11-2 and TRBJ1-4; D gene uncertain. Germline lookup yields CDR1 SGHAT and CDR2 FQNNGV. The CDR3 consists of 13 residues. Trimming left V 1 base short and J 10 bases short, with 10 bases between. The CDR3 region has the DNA TGTGCCAGCAGCTTAGCAGGCTTCGGAAAACTGTTTTTT. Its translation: CASSLAGFGKLFF.